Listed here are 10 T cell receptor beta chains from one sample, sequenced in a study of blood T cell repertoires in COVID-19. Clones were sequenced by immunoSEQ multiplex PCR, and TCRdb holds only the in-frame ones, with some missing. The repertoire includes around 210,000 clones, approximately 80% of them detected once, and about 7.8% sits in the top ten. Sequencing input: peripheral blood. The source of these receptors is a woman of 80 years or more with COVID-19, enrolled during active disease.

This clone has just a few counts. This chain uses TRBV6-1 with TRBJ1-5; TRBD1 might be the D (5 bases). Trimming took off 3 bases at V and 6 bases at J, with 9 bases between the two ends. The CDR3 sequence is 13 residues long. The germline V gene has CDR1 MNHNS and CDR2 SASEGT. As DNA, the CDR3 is TGTGCCAGCAGTGACAGGGTTGGTCAGCCCCAGCATTTT. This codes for CASSDRVGQPQHF.

CDR3 sequence reads: CASSLTGVDTEAFF. The CDR3 nucleotides read TGTGCCAGCAGTTTGACAGGGGTGGACACTGAAGCTTTCTTT. The chain links TRBV27 to TRBJ1-1; 8 bases match TRBD1. V dropped 3 bases and J dropped 3; count of bases not matched to a gene: 3. The CDR3 has 14 residues. Germline V CDR1 and CDR2: MNHEY, SMNVEV (reference sequence).

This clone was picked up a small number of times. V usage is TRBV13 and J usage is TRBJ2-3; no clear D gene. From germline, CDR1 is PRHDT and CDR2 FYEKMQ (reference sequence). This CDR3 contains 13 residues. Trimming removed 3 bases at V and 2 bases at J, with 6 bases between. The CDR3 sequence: CASSLRPTDTQYF. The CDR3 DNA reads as TGTGCCAGCAGCTTGCGGCCCACAGATACGCAGTATTTT.

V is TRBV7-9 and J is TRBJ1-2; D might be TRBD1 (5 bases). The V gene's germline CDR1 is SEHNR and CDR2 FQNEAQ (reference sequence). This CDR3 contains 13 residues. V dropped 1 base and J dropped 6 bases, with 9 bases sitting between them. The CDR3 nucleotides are TGTGCCAGCAGCTTAGAGGCGGGGGATGGCTACACCTTC. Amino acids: CASSLEAGDGYTF.

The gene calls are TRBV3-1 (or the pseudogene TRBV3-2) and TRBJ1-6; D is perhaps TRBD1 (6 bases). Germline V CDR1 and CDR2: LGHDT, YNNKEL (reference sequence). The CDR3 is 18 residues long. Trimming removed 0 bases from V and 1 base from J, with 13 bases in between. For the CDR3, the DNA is TGTGCCAGCAGCCAAGATGGCGGCAGGGGATCCTATAATTCACCCCTCCACTTT. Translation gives CASSQDGGRGSYNSPLHF.

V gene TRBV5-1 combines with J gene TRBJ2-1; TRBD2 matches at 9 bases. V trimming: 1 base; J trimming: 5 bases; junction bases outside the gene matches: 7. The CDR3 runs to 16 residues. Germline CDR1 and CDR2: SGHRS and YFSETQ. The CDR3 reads CASSLFAGGTNNEQFF. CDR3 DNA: TGCGCCAGCAGCTTGTTTGCGGGGGGGACCAACAATGAGCAGTTCTTC.

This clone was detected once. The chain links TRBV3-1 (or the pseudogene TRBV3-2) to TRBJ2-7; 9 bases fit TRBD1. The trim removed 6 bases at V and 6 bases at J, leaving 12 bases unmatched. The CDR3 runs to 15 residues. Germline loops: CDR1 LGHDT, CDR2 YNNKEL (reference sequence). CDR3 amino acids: CASRLTGGSGTEQYF. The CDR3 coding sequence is TGTGCCAGCAGGCTTACAGGGGGCTCGGGAACCGAGCAGTACTTC.

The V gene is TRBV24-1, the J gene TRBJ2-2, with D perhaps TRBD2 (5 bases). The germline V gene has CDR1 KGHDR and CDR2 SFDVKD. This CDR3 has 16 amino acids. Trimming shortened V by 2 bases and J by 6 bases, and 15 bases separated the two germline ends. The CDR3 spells CATSDSSPLGAGELFF. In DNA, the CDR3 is TGTGCCACCAGTGATTCATCTCCACTCGGGGCCGGGGAGCTGTTTTTT.

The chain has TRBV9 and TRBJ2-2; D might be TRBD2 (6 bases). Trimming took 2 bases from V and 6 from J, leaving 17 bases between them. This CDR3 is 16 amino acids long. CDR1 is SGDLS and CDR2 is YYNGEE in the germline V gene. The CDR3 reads CASSVYSGSAAGELFF. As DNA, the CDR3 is TGTGCCAGCAGCGTCTATTCCGGGAGCGCCGCCGGGGAGCTGTTTTTT.

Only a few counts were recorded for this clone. This chain's CDR3 is CSGLLTVNTEAFF. The DNA for the CDR3 is TGCAGCGGTCTTCTGACTGTGAACACTGAAGCTTTCTTT. The chain employs TRBV29-1 and TRBJ1-1, with D uncertain. The V end was cut by 7 bases, the J end by 0 bases, with 12 bases between. This CDR3 is built from 13 residues. CDR1 and CDR2 from the germline V gene are SQVTM and ANQGSEA.